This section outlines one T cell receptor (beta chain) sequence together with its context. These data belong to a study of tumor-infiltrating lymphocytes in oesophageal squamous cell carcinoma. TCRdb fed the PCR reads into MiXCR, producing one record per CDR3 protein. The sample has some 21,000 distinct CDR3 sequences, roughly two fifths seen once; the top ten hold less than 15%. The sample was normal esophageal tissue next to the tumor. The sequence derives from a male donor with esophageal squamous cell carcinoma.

The DNA of the CDR3 is TGTGCCAGTAGTATCCCCCCAGGGTTCCGTCAGCCCCAGCATTTT. Translating it yields CASSIPPGFRQPQHF. The gene calls are TRBV19 and TRBJ1-5, with a tentative D call TRBD1 (5 bases). CDR3 length: 15 residues. The V end lost 3 bases, the J end lost 6 bases, and 15 bases lay between the germline ends. Germline loops: CDR1 LNHDA, CDR2 SQIVND (reference sequence).